Below are 26 T cell receptor beta chains sequenced from a single sample in a study of T cell responses to AZD1222 COVID-19 vaccine. Generated by immunoSEQ multiplex PCR, the TCRdb table keeps only in-frame clones and is missing some. The profile shows 120,000 to 150,000 clones, roughly 91% of them singletons. Sequencing was performed on peripheral blood, taken 28 days after the second AZD1222 dose. The origin of the receptors is an adult who received the AZD1222 COVID-19 vaccine.

This clone was observed a handful of times. This rearrangement joins TRBV7-2 to TRBJ1-1; possible D gene TRBD1, 5 bases. The CDR3 contains 13 residues. Germline V gene sequence: CDR1 SGHTA, CDR2 FQGNSA. V shed 2 bases and J shed 6 bases, with 10 bases lying between them. The CDR3 protein is CASSLSGASEAFF. In nucleotides, the CDR3 is TGTGCCAGCAGCTTATCCGGGGCTTCTGAAGCTTTCTTT.

The chain has TRBV7-8 and TRBJ1-4; perhaps TRBD1 as D (5 bases). This CDR3 comprises 16 residues. The germline CDR1 and CDR2 sequences are SGHVS and FQNEAQ. Between the trimmed V and J ends, which lost 1 base and 7 bases, there was a span of 16 bases. CDR3 loop: CASSLGLGGWSEKLFF. CDR3 nucleotides: TGTGCCAGCAGCTTAGGTCTGGGGGGGTGGAGTGAAAAACTGTTTTTT.

The chain uses TRBV7-3 and TRBJ2-3, with D tentatively TRBD2 (5 bases). The CDR3 has 15 residues. V was shortened by 5 bases and J by 2 bases, with 14 bases between the two germline ends. Germline CDR1 is SGHTA and CDR2 is FQGTGA. CDR3 sequence: CASSPFEGATDTQYF. CDR3 bases: TGTGCCAGCAGCCCATTTGAGGGAGCCACAGATACGCAGTATTTT.

V gene TRBV10-1 combines with J gene TRBJ2-3; D is perhaps TRBD1 (5 bases). V lost 2 bases and J 2 bases, leaving 8 bases between the germline ends. CDR3 length equals 14 residues. Germline loops: CDR1 WNHNN, CDR2 SYGVQD (reference sequence). The CDR3 DNA reads TGCGCCAGCAGTGAGCACAGGTCCACAGATACGCAGTATTTT. It specifies CASSEHRSTDTQYF.

The V call is TRBV5-6, the J call TRBJ2-3; D possibly uses TRBD1 or TRBD2 (6 bases each). Per the germline V gene, CDR1 is SGHDT and CDR2 is YYEEEE. The CDR3 has 14 residues. V lost 10 bases, J lost 3 bases, and 18 bases lay in between. CDR3 sequence (DNA): TGTGCCGGCAACCTGGGGGGCGGGACAGATACGCAGTATTTT. This sequence encodes CAGNLGGGTDTQYF.

The V and J genes are TRBV5-4 and TRBJ1-1; D gene uncertain. V lost 3 bases, J lost 1 base, and 4 bases lay in between. CDR1 SGHNT and CDR2 YYREEE come from the germline V gene (reference sequence). There are 12 residues in the CDR3. The CDR3, as DNA: TGTGCCAGCAGCTCCCAGAACACTGAAGCTTTCTTT. Translation: CASSSQNTEAFF.

This chain connects TRBV9 to TRBJ2-3; 12 bases fit TRBD2. The V and J ends lost 0 bases and 0 bases, in that order; junction bases with no gene match: 2. Germline CDR1 and CDR2: SGDLS and YYNGEE. This CDR3 comprises 17 residues. CDR3 protein: CASSVELAGGSTDTQYF. DNA for the CDR3: TGTGCCAGCAGCGTAGAACTAGCGGGGGGCAGCACAGATACGCAGTATTTT.

The chain recombines TRBV2 with TRBJ2-7; possibly TRBD1 for D (6 bases). The V end was cut by 4 bases, the J end by 3 bases, with 13 bases between. CDR3 length: 14 amino acids. Germline V gene lookup returns CDR1 SNHLY and CDR2 FYNNEI. CDR3 protein: CASSAGRGGYEQYF. In DNA form, the CDR3 reads TGTGCCAGCAGTGCGGGGAGAGGGGGCTACGAGCAGTACTTC.

For the CDR3, the DNA is TGTGCCAGCAGTACCGGGACAGCTTTACGTGAAAAACTGTTTTTT. Its protein product is CASSTGTALREKLFF. The genes are TRBV2 and TRBJ1-4; TRBD1 aligns across 7 bases. J was trimmed by 7 bases and V by 5 bases; bases with no gene match: 10. This CDR3 has 15 residues. Germline assignment: CDR1 SNHLY and CDR2 FYNNEI.

The chain carries TRBV4-2 and TRBJ2-3; 9 nucleotides agree with TRBD1. From germline, CDR1 is LGHNA and CDR2 YNFKEQ. Trimming removed 0 bases from V and 14 bases from J; junction bases left unmatched: 9. The CDR3 is 14 amino acids. The chain's CDR3 is CASSQDKGRDRVYF. CDR3 in DNA: TGTGCCAGCAGCCAAGATAAGGGCCGGGACAGGGTGTATTTT.

This chain joins TRBV27 and TRBJ2-7, with unresolved D. V lost 4 bases and J lost 6, with 7 bases in between. Germline values: CDR1 MNHEY, CDR2 SMNVEV (reference sequence). CDR3 size: 11 residues. CDR3 DNA sequence: TGTGCCAGCAGTTCAATAGGCGAGCAGTACTTC. Translation: CASSSIGEQYF.

This rearrangement joins TRBV19 to TRBJ2-7; 12 bases fit TRBD2. The germline gives CDR1 LNHDA, CDR2 SQIVND (reference sequence). With 2 bases clipped from V and 0 bases from J, the junction kept 5 bases outside the gene matches. The CDR3 is made up of 17 amino acids. In DNA, the CDR3 is TGTGCCAGTAGTATAAAGACTAGCGGGAGTTTCTCCTACGAGCAGTACTTC. It translates to CASSIKTSGSFSYEQYF.

The gene calls are TRBV21-1 and TRBJ2-1; the D call of TRBD2 is as the table states it, not checked on the DNA. TRBV21-1 is noted as a pseudogene. The length of the CDR3 is 16 residues. In nucleotides, the CDR3 is TGTGCCAGCAGCAAAGTGACTAGCGGGAGTAGAGATGAGCAGTTCTTC. Translation gives CASSKVTSGSRDEQFF.

The chain couples TRBV5-1 to TRBJ2-3; D gene ambiguous. Trimming cost V 0 bases and J 1 base, with 18 bases left between them. The CDR3 loop spans 18 amino acids. Germline V CDR1 and CDR2: SGHRS, YFSETQ. In nucleotides, the CDR3 is TGCGCCAGCAGCTTGGCTGGAACCCACGTCCCTCGCACAGATACGCAGTATTTT. Its translation: CASSLAGTHVPRTDTQYF.

The V and J genes are TRBV4-1 and TRBJ2-1, with 8 bases identical to TRBD2. Germline V gene sequence: CDR1 MGHRA, CDR2 YSYEKL. The CDR3 covers 17 residues. J gave up 4 bases and V 1 base, and 9 bases lay outside the gene matches. CDR3 region: CASSQGPASGRYNEQFF. In nucleotides, the CDR3 is TGCGCCAGCAGCCAAGGCCCAGCGAGCGGGAGATACAATGAGCAGTTCTTC.

V is TRBV19 and J is TRBJ1-5; D might be TRBD1 (6 bases). The CDR3 is made up of 13 amino acids. V was pared by 3 bases and J by 7 bases, with 10 bases between. The germline CDR1 and CDR2 sequences are LNHDA and SQIVND (reference sequence). The CDR3 nucleotides are TGTGCCAGTAGTATGCAGGGGTGGCAGCCCCAGCATTTT. This gives the protein CASSMQGWQPQHF.

The V and J genes are TRBV18 and TRBJ1-2, with 7 nucleotides matching TRBD1. This CDR3 contains 15 residues. CDR1 is KGHSH, CDR2 LQKENI, per germline. V trimming: 2 bases; J trimming: 3 bases; junction bases outside the gene matches: 6. This CDR3 is CASSPNRGGDYGYTF. CDR3 DNA: TGTGCCAGCTCACCAAATAGAGGGGGCGACTATGGCTACACCTTC.

V and J are TRBV9 and TRBJ2-2, with D hard to call. From germline, CDR1 is SGDLS and CDR2 YYNGEE. With 0 bases removed from V and 1 base from J, the gap between germline ends came to 10 bases. The CDR3 has 16 residues. CDR3: CASSVEPAQNTGELFF. DNA for the CDR3: TGTGCCAGCAGCGTAGAACCGGCTCAGAACACCGGGGAGCTGTTTTTT. The full variable domain, its missing parts supplied by reference TRBV9 and TRBJ2-2, is DSGVTQTPKHLITATGQRVTLRCSPRSGDLSVYWYQQSLDQGLQFLIQYYNGEERAKGNILERFSAQQFPDLHSELNLSSLELGDSALYFCASSVEPAQNTGELFFGEGSRLTVL.

The sample holds one count of this clone. This rearrangement joins TRBV18 to TRBJ2-7; TRBD2 is a possible D gene (6 bases). Trimming cost V 2 bases and J 2 bases, with 13 bases left between them. The germline V gene encodes CDR1 KGHSH and CDR2 LQKENI. This CDR3 spans 15 amino acids. CDR3 sequence: CASSPEAGFTYEQYF. The CDR3 DNA sequence: TGTGCCAGCTCACCAGAAGCGGGTTTTACCTACGAGCAGTACTTC.

The gene calls are TRBV6-5 and TRBJ1-2, with D hard to call. The CDR3 has 12 residues. Trimming pared 6 bases from V and 3 bases from J, leaving 8 bases between. Germline V lookup: CDR1 MNHEY, CDR2 SVGAGI. This CDR3 is CASSPGYYGYTF. DNA for the CDR3: TGTGCCAGCAGCCCGGGATACTATGGCTACACCTTC.

The gene calls are TRBV10-3 and TRBJ1-5, with D possibly being TRBD1 (5 bases). V was trimmed by 6 bases and J by 6 bases, leaving 15 bases between them. CDR1 and CDR2 from the germline V gene are ENHRY and SYGVKD. CDR3 length: 14 residues. CDR3 loop: CAIRSGPEGQPQHF. DNA of the CDR3: TGTGCCATCAGGTCAGGGCCCGAGGGTCAGCCCCAGCATTTT.

The count of this clone is one. The J gene is TRBJ2-7, the V gene TRBV5-1; no reliable D call. Germline loops: CDR1 SGHRS, CDR2 YFSETQ. This CDR3 spans 12 amino acids. Trimming took 5 bases from V and 2 from J, leaving 8 bases between them. As DNA, the CDR3 is TGCGCCAGCAGGGGCCAAACCTACGAGCAGTACTTC. It encodes CASRGQTYEQYF.

V gene TRBV2 combines with J gene TRBJ1-1; D is uncertain. Germline CDR1 is SNHLY and CDR2 is FYNNEI. V lost 5 bases, J lost 2 bases, and 9 bases lay in between. This CDR3 has 13 residues. The CDR3 sequence: CASSPDPNTEAFF. The CDR3 DNA is TGTGCCAGCAGTCCCGATCCTAACACTGAAGCTTTCTTT. Full variable domain (outside the CDR3, taken from reference TRBV2 and TRBJ1-1): EPEVTQTPSHQVTQMGQEVILRCVPISNHLYFYWYRQILGQKVEFLVSFYNNEISEKSEIFDDQFSVERPDGSNFTLKIRSTKLEDSAMYFCASSPDPNTEAFFGQGTRLTVV.

This rearrangement joins TRBV24-1 to TRBJ2-1; 11 positions agree with TRBD1. With V trimmed by 3 bases and J by 8 bases, 5 bases remained unmatched. This CDR3 is built from 15 residues. The germline V gene has CDR1 KGHDR and CDR2 SFDVKD. CDR3: CATSDPGTGGDEQFF. The CDR3 region has the DNA TGTGCCACCAGTGATCCTGGGACAGGGGGAGATGAGCAGTTCTTC.

V and J are TRBV7-8 and TRBJ1-2; 7 nucleotides align to TRBD1. Germline CDR1 is SGHVS and CDR2 is FQNEAQ. This CDR3 comprises 13 residues. The ends lost 5 bases at V and 8 bases at J; junction bases unmatched: 8. In DNA, the CDR3 is TGTGCCAGCAGCCAAGACAGGGTACGAGGCTACACCTTC. Its translation is CASSQDRVRGYTF. Drawing the rest from reference TRBV7-8 and TRBJ1-2, the complete variable domain is GAGVSQSPRYKVAKRGQDVALRCDPISGHVSLFWYQQALGQGPEFLTYFQNEAQLDKSGLPSDRFFAERPEGSVSTLKIQRTQQEDSAVYLCASSQDRVRGYTFGSGTRLTVV.

The chain has TRBV2 and TRBJ1-2; TRBD1 might be the D (5 bases). The CDR3 length is 14 residues. Trimming pared 3 bases from V and 8 bases from J, leaving 16 bases between. The germline CDR1 and CDR2 sequences are SNHLY and FYNNEI. DNA for the CDR3: TGTGCCAGCAGTGACCGGGGTGCAGGGAACGGCTACACCTTC. The encoded protein is CASSDRGAGNGYTF.